One and the same sample provided the 30 T cell receptor beta chains below, sequenced in a study of blood T cell repertoires in COVID-19. Some clones are missing from TCRdb's copy, which holds only in-frame ones; the method was immunoSEQ multiplex PCR. The sample yields under 150,000 clones, about three quarters seen once. What was sequenced was peripheral blood. These TCRs come from a woman between 50 and 59 years old with active or convalescent COVID-19.

The V and J genes are TRBV19 and TRBJ1-1; D gene ambiguous. With 6 bases removed from V and 1 base from J, the gap between germline ends came to 12 bases. Germline V CDR1 and CDR2: LNHDA, SQIVND (reference sequence). There are 14 residues in the CDR3. CDR3 sequence (DNA): TGTGCCAGTAGCCCCACTTCACGGAACACTGAAGCTTTCTTT. It codes for CASSPTSRNTEAFF.

The gene calls are TRBV30 and TRBJ2-2, with D maybe TRBD1 (6 bases). CDR1 and CDR2 (germline): GTSNPN, SVGIG (reference sequence). The CDR3 covers 14 residues. V was trimmed by 5 bases and J by 6 bases, leaving 16 bases between them. The CDR3 sequence is CAWGTGNGAGELFF. DNA for the CDR3: TGTGCCTGGGGAACAGGGAACGGGGCCGGGGAGCTGTTTTTT. Drawing the rest from reference TRBV30 and TRBJ2-2, the complete variable domain is SQTIHQWPATLVQPVGSPLSLECTVEGTSNPNLYWYRQAAGRGLQLLFYSVGIGQISSEVPQNLSASRPQDRQFILSSKKLLLSDSGFYLCAWGTGNGAGELFFGEGSRLTVL.

The rearrangement joins TRBV30 to TRBJ1-3; D gene ambiguous. V shed 0 bases and J shed 2 bases, with 14 bases lying between them. The CDR3 has 16 residues. The V gene's germline CDR1 is GTSNPN and CDR2 SVGIG (reference sequence). The CDR3 reads CAWSVGRSSAGNTIYF. CDR3 nucleotides: TGTGCCTGGAGTGTAGGGAGGTCCTCCGCTGGAAACACCATATATTTT.

The rearrangement joins TRBV7-2 to TRBJ1-5, with D tentatively TRBD1 (6 bases). The CDR3 is 15 residues long. The ends were cut back, 1 base at V and 6 bases at J, with 13 bases in the middle. The germline gives CDR1 SGHTA, CDR2 FQGNSA. In DNA form, the CDR3 reads TGTGCCAGCAGCTTAGAGGGGGGGGATACTCAGCCCCAGCATTTT. It is translated as CASSLEGGDTQPQHF.

About this clone: The sample contains more than one DNA sequence encoding this CDR3. The V gene is TRBV7-2, the J gene TRBJ2-5; maybe TRBD2 (5 bases). The germline V gene encodes CDR1 SGHTA and CDR2 FQGNSA. V lost 1 base and J 5 bases, leaving 11 bases between the germline ends. CDR3 size: 14 residues. In nucleotides, the CDR3 is TGTGCCAGCAGCTTAGGGTCTGCGGGCGAGACCCAGTACTTC. It is translated as CASSLGSAGETQYF.

V is TRBV7-9 and J is TRBJ2-3, with TRBD2 as a possible D gene (6 bases). V dropped 6 bases and J dropped 0 bases, with 13 bases sitting between them. The CDR3 consists of 15 residues. From germline, CDR1 is SEHNR and CDR2 FQNEAQ (reference sequence). The CDR3: CASSMGGPSTDTQYF. DNA of the CDR3: TGTGCCAGCAGTATGGGGGGTCCTAGCACAGATACGCAGTATTTT.

With respect to this clone: One end of the junction does not line up with germline, which may come from a read error. The V call is TRBV10-1, the J call TRBJ2-7; no firm D call. CDR1 and CDR2 from the germline V gene are WNHNN and SYGVQD (reference sequence). This CDR3 spans 15 amino acids. CDR3 sequence reads: CAKRSVATNAAVKRF. The CDR3 region has the DNA TGCGCCAAACGCAGTGTTGCTACCAATGCCGCGGTGAAGCGCTTC.

V is TRBV6-5 and J is TRBJ1-1, with D tentatively TRBD1 (5 bases). V was trimmed by 6 bases and J by 10 bases, leaving 21 bases between them. The germline V gene encodes CDR1 MNHEY and CDR2 SVGAGI. The length of the CDR3 is 14 residues. As DNA, the CDR3 is TGTGCCAGCAGAATCGGCCACGGGGGGACCGGAGCTTTCTTT. Protein sequence: CASRIGHGGTGAFF.

Only one count was recorded for this clone. This rearrangement joins TRBV7-9 to TRBJ2-1; TRBD2 agrees at 9 bases. Per germline, CDR1 SEHNR and CDR2 FQNEAQ (reference sequence). Trimming at V came to 5 bases and at J to 7 bases, leaving 6 bases not matched to a gene. The CDR3 sequence is 14 residues long. CDR3 nucleotides: TGTGCCAGCAGCAATAGCGGGGGCTATAATGAGCAGTTCTTC. This gives the protein CASSNSGGYNEQFF.

This clone was detected only once. The rearrangement uses TRBV6-1 and TRBJ2-1; no clear D gene. The length of the CDR3 is 15 residues. V lost 3 bases and J 3 bases, leaving 12 bases between the germline ends. Germline values: CDR1 MNHNS, CDR2 SASEGT. The CDR3 DNA is TGTGCCAGCAGTGACGACTTGGCTGGCTACAATGAGCAGTTCTTC. It translates to CASSDDLAGYNEQFF.

The CDR3 protein is CASSNRDTGELFF. CDR3 coding DNA: TGTGCCAGCAGCAACAGGGATACCGGGGAGCTGTTTTTT. This chain uses TRBV11-2 with TRBJ2-2, with a weak D call TRBD1 (6 bases). The CDR3 sequence is 13 residues long. V was clipped by 5 bases and J by 5 bases, with 9 bases between them. Germline V gives CDR1 SGHAT, CDR2 FQNNGV.

This rearrangement joins TRBV9 to TRBJ1-1, with 9 bases aligning to TRBD1. The V gene end was trimmed by 3 bases and the J gene end by 3 bases; junction bases not matched to a gene: 0. The CDR3 consists of 13 residues. Germline V gives CDR1 SGDLS, CDR2 YYNGEE. CDR3 amino acids: CASSGQGDTEAFF. The CDR3 DNA is TGTGCCAGCAGCGGACAGGGGGACACTGAAGCTTTCTTT.

The rearrangement links TRBV27 to TRBJ2-1, with 11 nucleotides matching TRBD2. The V gene's germline CDR1 is MNHEY and CDR2 SMNVEV (reference sequence). Trimming took 3 bases from V and 12 from J; bases not matched to a gene: 7. This CDR3 is built from 14 residues. The CDR3 sequence is CASSLTSGALGQFF. The CDR3 DNA reads TGTGCCAGCAGTTTGACTAGCGGGGCCCTTGGGCAGTTCTTC.

The chain has TRBV6-1 and TRBJ2-4, with D possibly TRBD1 on 6 matching bases. Germline V gene lookup returns CDR1 MNHNS and CDR2 SASEGT. Trimming pared 3 bases from V and 0 bases from J, leaving 12 bases between. The CDR3 extends over 16 amino acids. CDR3 bases: TGTGCCAGCAGTGACGTACAGGGAGTAGCCAAAAACATTCAGTACTTC. Amino acids: CASSDVQGVAKNIQYF.

CDR3 loop: CASSQGQFGYGYTF. DNA for the CDR3: TGTGCCAGCAGCCAAGGGCAGTTTGGCTATGGCTACACCTTC. This chain links TRBV3-1 (or the pseudogene TRBV3-2) with TRBJ1-2; D call uncertain. The germline V gene has CDR1 LGHDT and CDR2 YNNKEL (reference sequence). The CDR3 runs to 14 residues. The V and J ends lost 1 base and 4 bases respectively, with 10 bases between them.

This chain connects TRBV18 to TRBJ1-1, with no clear D. Germline values: CDR1 KGHSH, CDR2 LQKENI. The CDR3 has 15 amino acids. Trimming took 3 bases from V and 1 from J, leaving 12 bases between them. The CDR3 region is CASSPNGNGNTEAFF. In DNA form, the CDR3 reads TGTGCCAGCTCACCTAATGGTAACGGGAACACTGAAGCTTTCTTT.

V and J are TRBV24-1 and TRBJ2-2; D might be TRBD1 (5 bases). V was shortened by 4 bases and J by 4 bases, with 9 bases between the two germline ends. Germline V gene lookup returns CDR1 KGHDR and CDR2 SFDVKD. This CDR3 has 14 residues. CDR3 residues: CATSETEPTGELFF. Written as DNA, the CDR3 is TGTGCCACCAGTGAGACAGAACCCACCGGGGAGCTGTTTTTT.

V is TRBV5-4 and J is TRBJ2-3; the match to TRBD2 covers 9 bases. This CDR3 comprises 16 residues. Looked up from germline, CDR1 is SGHNT and CDR2 is YYREEE (reference sequence). With V trimmed by 4 bases and J by 7 bases, 13 bases remained unmatched. CDR3 loop: CASSAGTSRRGNTQYF. The CDR3, as DNA: TGTGCCAGCAGCGCCGGGACTAGCCGACGGGGAAATACGCAGTATTTT.

CDR3 protein: CASSLVTSGRALFF. The DNA for the CDR3 is TGTGCCAGCAGCTTAGTGACTAGCGGGAGGGCCCTATTCTTC. V is TRBV7-9 and J is TRBJ2-1; 14 nucleotides agree with TRBD2. Germline V gene lookup returns CDR1 SEHNR and CDR2 FQNEAQ (reference sequence). This CDR3 contains 14 residues. After removal of 1 base from V and 16 bases from J, the junction contained 6 bases not matched to a gene.

The V and J genes are TRBV6-1 and TRBJ2-7, with TRBD1 matching 11 bases. Trimming cost V 1 base and J 5 bases; bases outside gene matches: 4. This CDR3 comprises 15 residues. Germline V gene sequence: CDR1 MNHNS, CDR2 SASEGT. In DNA form, the CDR3 reads TGTGCCAGCAGTGAAGGAGGGACAGGGGGAGACGAGCAGTACTTC. This encodes CASSEGGTGGDEQYF.

This clone occurred a few times. The chain has TRBV5-1 and TRBJ2-7; TRBD2 matches 15 bases. CDR3 length: 17 residues. J was trimmed by 4 bases and V by 0 bases; bases with no gene match: 5. The V gene's germline CDR1 is SGHRS and CDR2 YFSETQ. CDR3 loop: CASSLASGLAGGYEQYF. CDR3 in DNA: TGCGCCAGCAGCTTGGCCTCTGGACTAGCGGGAGGGTACGAGCAGTACTTC.

The chain uses TRBV7-9 and TRBJ1-1; 10 bases fit TRBD1. Trimming at V came to 3 bases and at J to 0 bases, leaving 7 bases not matched to a gene. Germline V gives CDR1 SEHNR, CDR2 FQNEAQ (reference sequence). The CDR3 covers 17 residues. DNA for the CDR3: TGTGCCAGCAGCTTCCCGAGGACAGGGGGAGTGAACACTGAAGCTTTCTTT. This codes for CASSFPRTGGVNTEAFF.

The chain uses TRBV28 and TRBJ1-6; TRBD1 matches at 9 bases. The CDR3 has 17 residues. With 5 bases clipped from V and 5 bases from J, the junction kept 10 bases outside the gene matches. Germline values: CDR1 MDHEN, CDR2 SYDVKM. CDR3 in DNA: TGTGCCAGCAGTGTCCCGGGACAGGGAGGGGATAATTCACCCCTCCACTTT. Translating it yields CASSVPGQGGDNSPLHF.

V is TRBV11-2 and J is TRBJ2-1; D is perhaps TRBD1 (6 bases). The germline V and J ends were trimmed by 5 bases and 3 bases, with 17 bases remaining between them. The CDR3 length is 16 residues. CDR1 is SGHAT and CDR2 is FQNNGV in the germline V gene. Here the CDR3 reads CASSIGKTGIYNEQFF. The CDR3 nucleotides are TGTGCCAGCAGCATAGGGAAGACAGGCATCTACAATGAGCAGTTCTTC.

This sequence joins TRBV2 and TRBJ2-1; TRBD2 aligns across 14 bases. Germline V gene lookup returns CDR1 SNHLY and CDR2 FYNNEI. The CDR3 loop spans 15 amino acids. Trimming removed 6 bases from V and 8 bases from J; junction bases left unmatched: 6. The CDR3 is CASRRGTSGGHEQFF. The CDR3 DNA reads TGTGCCAGCAGGCGGGGGACTAGCGGGGGCCATGAGCAGTTCTTC.

The V call is TRBV18, the J call TRBJ2-1; 10 bases are a match to TRBD2. The CDR3 totals 18 residues. CDR1 and CDR2 from the germline V gene are KGHSH and LQKENI. J was trimmed by 0 bases and V by 4 bases; bases with no gene match: 9. The CDR3 DNA reads TGTGCCAGCTCACGAACGAGTAGCGGGGGGAGCTCCTACAATGAGCAGTTCTTC. It is translated as CASSRTSSGGSSYNEQFF.

In its sample, this clone is medium-sized. V is TRBV7-2 and J is TRBJ2-7, with 14 bases that match TRBD2. V dropped 0 bases and J dropped 4; count of bases not matched to a gene: 5. This CDR3 spans 17 amino acids. Per germline, CDR1 SGHTA and CDR2 FQGNSA. In DNA form, the CDR3 reads TGTGCCAGCAGCTTAGCCGGGACTAGCGGGAGTAAGTACGAGCAGTACTTC. This sequence encodes CASSLAGTSGSKYEQYF.

Here the CDR3 DNA reads TGTGCCAGCACCGGGAGGGACGAGCAGTACTTC. This codes for CASTGRDEQYF. The chain combines TRBV6-5 with TRBJ2-7; 8 bases line up with TRBD2. Germline assignment: CDR1 MNHEY and CDR2 SVGAGI. CDR3 length: 11 residues. With 7 bases clipped from V and 5 bases from J, the junction kept 1 base outside the gene matches.

The chain combines TRBV28 with TRBJ1-5; the match to TRBD1 covers 8 bases. Germline CDR1 is MDHEN and CDR2 is SYDVKM. After removal of 4 bases from V and 1 base from J, the junction contained 6 bases not matched to a gene. The CDR3 contains 16 residues. The chain's CDR3 is CASSSRTGSSNQPQHF. The CDR3 DNA reads as TGTGCCAGCAGTTCCAGGACAGGGAGCAGCAATCAGCCCCAGCATTTT.

The chain recombines TRBV6-6 with TRBJ1-2; D may be TRBD1 (5 bases). There are 13 residues in the CDR3. CDR1 MNHNY and CDR2 SVGAGI come from the germline V gene (reference sequence). With 6 bases removed from V and 8 bases from J, the gap between germline ends came to 16 bases. This chain's CDR3 is CASREDKLNGYTF. DNA of the CDR3: TGTGCCAGCAGAGAGGACAAGCTCAACGGCTACACCTTC.